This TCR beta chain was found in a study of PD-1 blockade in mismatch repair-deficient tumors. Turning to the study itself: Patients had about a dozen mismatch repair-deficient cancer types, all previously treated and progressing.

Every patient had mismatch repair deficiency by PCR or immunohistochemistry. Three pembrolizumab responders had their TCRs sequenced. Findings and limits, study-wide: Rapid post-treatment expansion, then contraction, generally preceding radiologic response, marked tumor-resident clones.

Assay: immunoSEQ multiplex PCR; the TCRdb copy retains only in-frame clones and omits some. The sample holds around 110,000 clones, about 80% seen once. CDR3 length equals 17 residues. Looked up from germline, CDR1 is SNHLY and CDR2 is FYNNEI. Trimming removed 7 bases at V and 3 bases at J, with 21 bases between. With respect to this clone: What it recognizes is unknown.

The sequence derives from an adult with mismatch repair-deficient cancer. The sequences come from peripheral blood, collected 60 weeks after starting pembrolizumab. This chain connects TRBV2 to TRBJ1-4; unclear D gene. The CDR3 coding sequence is TGTGCCAGCAAGCTTCCCCCCTGGGCCGAACCTAATGAAAAACTGTTTTTT. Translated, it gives CASKLPPWAEPNEKLFF.